This TCR beta chain is drawn from a study of T-cell memory formation after mild COVID-19. TCRdb independently ran MiXCR on the 5' RACE reads; one entry per CDR3 protein. The repertoire has a few hundred thousand distinct CDR3 sequences, approximately 15% of them found once; the top ten carry about 20%. Regarding the study as a whole: Clones that contracted from day 15 to 85 had balanced CD4/CD8; later expanders were CD4+ biased.

This clonotype has a handful of counts. Its antigen is as yet unknown. Sequencing input: PBMCs or a T cell subset sorted from them (not recorded which). This clonotype originated in a man between 18 and 35 years old who had mild COVID-19 (a few samples of this study predate the infection). Cell type and time point are not known.

The CDR3 here is CASSYFETYQETQYF. The DNA of the CDR3 is TGTGCCAGCAGTTACTTTGAGACCTACCAAGAGACCCAGTACTTC. The rearrangement uses TRBV6-5 and TRBJ2-5, with D unclear. CDR3 length equals 15 residues. Per the germline V gene, CDR1 is MNHEY and CDR2 is SVGAGI. Trimming pared 1 base from V and 0 bases from J, leaving 9 bases between.